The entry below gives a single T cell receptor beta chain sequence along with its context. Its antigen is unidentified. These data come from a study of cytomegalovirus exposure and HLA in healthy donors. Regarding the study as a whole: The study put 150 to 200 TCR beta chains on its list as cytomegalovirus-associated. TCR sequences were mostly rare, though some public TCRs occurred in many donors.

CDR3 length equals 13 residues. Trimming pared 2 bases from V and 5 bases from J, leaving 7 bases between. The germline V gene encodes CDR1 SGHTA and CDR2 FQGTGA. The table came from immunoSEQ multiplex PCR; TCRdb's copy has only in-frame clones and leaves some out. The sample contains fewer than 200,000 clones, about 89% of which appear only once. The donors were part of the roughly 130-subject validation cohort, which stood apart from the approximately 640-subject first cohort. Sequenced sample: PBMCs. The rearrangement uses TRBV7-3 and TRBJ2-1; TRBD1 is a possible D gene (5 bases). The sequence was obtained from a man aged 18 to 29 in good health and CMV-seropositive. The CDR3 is CASSLLGHNEQFF. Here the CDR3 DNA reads TGTGCCAGCAGCTTATTGGGGCACAATGAGCAGTTCTTC.